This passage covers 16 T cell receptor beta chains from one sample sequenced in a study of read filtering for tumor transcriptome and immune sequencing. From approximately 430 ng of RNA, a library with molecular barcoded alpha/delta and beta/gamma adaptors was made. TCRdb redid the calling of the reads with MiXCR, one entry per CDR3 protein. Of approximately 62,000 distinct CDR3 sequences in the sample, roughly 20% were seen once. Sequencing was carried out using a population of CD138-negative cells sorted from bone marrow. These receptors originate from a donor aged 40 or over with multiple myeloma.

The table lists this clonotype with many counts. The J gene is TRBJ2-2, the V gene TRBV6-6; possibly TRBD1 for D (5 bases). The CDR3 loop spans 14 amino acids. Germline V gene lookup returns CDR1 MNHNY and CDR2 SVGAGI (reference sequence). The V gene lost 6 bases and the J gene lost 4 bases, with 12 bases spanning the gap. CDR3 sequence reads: CASSSSGFTGELFF. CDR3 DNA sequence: TGTGCCAGCAGCTCCTCAGGGTTCACCGGGGAGCTGTTTTTT.

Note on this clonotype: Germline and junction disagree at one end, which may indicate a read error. The CDR3 protein is CASSQTGPTSEKLFF. In nucleotides, the CDR3 is TGTGCCAGCAGCCAGACAGGTCCAACTAGTGAAAAACTGTTCTTT. V usage is TRBV7-2 and J usage is TRBJ1-4, with D tentatively TRBD1 (6 bases). CDR3 length: 15 residues. The germline V gene has CDR1 SGHTA and CDR2 FQGNSA.

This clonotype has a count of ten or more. The CDR3 loop is CASSTLGQGLFF. CDR3 coding DNA: TGTGCCAGCAGCACCTTAGGACAGGGCCTGTTCTTC. The rearrangement uses TRBV7-8 and TRBJ2-1, with TRBD1 matching over 8 bases. Germline CDR1 reads SGHVS; CDR2 reads FQNEAQ. The length of the CDR3 is 12 residues. V dropped 5 bases and J dropped 15; count of bases not matched to a gene: 9. The whole variable domain, remainder taken from reference TRBV7-8 and TRBJ2-1, is GAGVSQSPRYKVAKRGQDVALRCDPISGHVSLFWYQQALGQGPEFLTYFQNEAQLDKSGLPSDRFFAERPEGSVSTLKIQRTQQEDSAVYLCASSTLGQGLFFGPGTRLTVL.

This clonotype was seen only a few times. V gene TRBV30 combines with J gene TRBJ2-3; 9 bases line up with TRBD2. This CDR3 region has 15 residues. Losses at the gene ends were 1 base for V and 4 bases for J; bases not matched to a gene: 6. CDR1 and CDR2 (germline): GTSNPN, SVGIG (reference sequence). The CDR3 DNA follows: TGTGCCTGGAGTGGGGGCGGGGGGGGCGCAGATACGCAGTATTTT. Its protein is CAWSGGGGGADTQYF.

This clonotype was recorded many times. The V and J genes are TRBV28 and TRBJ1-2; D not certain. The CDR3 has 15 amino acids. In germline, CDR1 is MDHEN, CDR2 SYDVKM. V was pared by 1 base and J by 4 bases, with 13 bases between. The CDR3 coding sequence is TGTGCCAGCAGTTTATCCGCTCGACCGTTCTATGGCTACACCTTC. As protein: CASSLSARPFYGYTF.

CDR3 coding DNA: TGCAGTGCTTGGAGTAGCGGGAGCGGCCAAGAGACCCAGTACTTC. It yields the protein CSAWSSGSGQETQYF. V usage is TRBV20-1 and J usage is TRBJ2-5; 9 bases are shared with TRBD2. V trimming: 5 bases; J trimming: 1 base; junction bases outside the gene matches: 8. The CDR3 totals 15 residues. Germline CDR1 and CDR2: DFQATT and SNEGSKA (reference sequence).

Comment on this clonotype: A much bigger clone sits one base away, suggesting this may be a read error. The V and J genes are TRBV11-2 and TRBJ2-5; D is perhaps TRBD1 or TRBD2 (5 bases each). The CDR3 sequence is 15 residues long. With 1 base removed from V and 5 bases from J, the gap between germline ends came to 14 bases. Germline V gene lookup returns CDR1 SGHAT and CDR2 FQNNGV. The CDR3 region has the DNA TGTGCCAGCAGCTTAGGCCGAGGGGCGGGTGAGACCCAGTACTTC. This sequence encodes CASSLGRGAGETQYF.

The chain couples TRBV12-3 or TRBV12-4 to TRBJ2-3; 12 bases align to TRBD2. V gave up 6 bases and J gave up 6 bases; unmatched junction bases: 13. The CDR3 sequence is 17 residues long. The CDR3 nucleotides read TGTGCCAGCAGCCCCCCTAGCGGGAGGGCCGGATGGGATACGCAGTATTTT. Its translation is CASSPPSGRAGWDTQYF.

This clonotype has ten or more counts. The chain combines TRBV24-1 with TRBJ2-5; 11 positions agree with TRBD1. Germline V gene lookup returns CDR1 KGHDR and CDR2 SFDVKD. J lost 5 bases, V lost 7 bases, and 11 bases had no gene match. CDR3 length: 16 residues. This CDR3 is CATSDPGQGVRETQYF. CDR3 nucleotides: TGTGCCACCAGCGATCCGGGACAGGGGGTCAGGGAGACCCAGTACTTC.

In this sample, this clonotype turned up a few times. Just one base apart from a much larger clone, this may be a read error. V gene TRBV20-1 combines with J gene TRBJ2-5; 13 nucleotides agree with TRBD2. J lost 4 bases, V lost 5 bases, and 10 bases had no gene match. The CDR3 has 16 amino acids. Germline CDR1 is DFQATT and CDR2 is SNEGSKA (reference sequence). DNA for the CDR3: TGCAGTGCTGCCGCAGGACTAGCGGGAGATCGAGAGACCCAGTACTTC. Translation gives CSAAAGLAGDRETQYF.

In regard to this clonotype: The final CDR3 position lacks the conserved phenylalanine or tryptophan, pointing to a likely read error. CDR3 coding DNA: TGCGCCAGCAGCGATAGCGGGGCCCTACGCTATACGCAGTACCTT. Its protein is CASSDSGALRYTQYL. This chain uses TRBV5-1 with TRBJ2-4; 8 nucleotides agree with TRBD2. The CDR3 has 15 amino acids. Trimming cost V 4 bases and J 13 bases; bases outside gene matches: 16. Germline lookup yields CDR1 SGHRS and CDR2 YFSETQ.

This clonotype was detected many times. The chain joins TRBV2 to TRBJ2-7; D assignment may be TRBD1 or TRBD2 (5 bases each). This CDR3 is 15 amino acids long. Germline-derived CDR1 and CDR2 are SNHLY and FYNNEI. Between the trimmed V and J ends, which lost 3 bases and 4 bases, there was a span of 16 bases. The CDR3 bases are TGTGCCAGCAGTGATAGAGCAGGGACCGCGTACGAGCAGTACTTC. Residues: CASSDRAGTAYEQYF.

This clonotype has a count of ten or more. This CDR3 reads CSAREATVNTEAFF. In nucleotides, the CDR3 is TGCAGTGCTAGAGAGGCGACAGTGAACACTGAAGCTTTCTTT. The J gene is TRBJ1-1, the V gene TRBV20-1; a weak D match, TRBD1 (5 bases). Per the germline V gene, CDR1 is DFQATT and CDR2 is SNEGSKA (reference sequence). Trimming shortened V by 0 bases and J by 0 bases, and 8 bases separated the two germline ends. CDR3 length: 14 residues.

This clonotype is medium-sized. The CDR3 loop reads CAIGGTGYNEQFF. DNA of the CDR3: TGTGCCATCGGAGGGACAGGCTACAATGAGCAGTTCTTC. This chain links TRBV10-3 with TRBJ2-1; 8 bases align to TRBD1. This CDR3 is built from 13 residues. Germline lookup yields CDR1 ENHRY and CDR2 SYGVKD. Trimming cost V 8 bases and J 3 bases; bases outside gene matches: 3.

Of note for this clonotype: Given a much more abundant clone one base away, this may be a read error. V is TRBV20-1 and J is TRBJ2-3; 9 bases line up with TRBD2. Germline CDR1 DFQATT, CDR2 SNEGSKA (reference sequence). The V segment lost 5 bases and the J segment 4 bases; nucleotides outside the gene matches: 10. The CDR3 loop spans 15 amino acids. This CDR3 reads CSAPPSGKSADTQYF. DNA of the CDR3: TGCAGTGCTCCTCCTAGCGGGAAATCAGCAGATACGCAGTATTTT.

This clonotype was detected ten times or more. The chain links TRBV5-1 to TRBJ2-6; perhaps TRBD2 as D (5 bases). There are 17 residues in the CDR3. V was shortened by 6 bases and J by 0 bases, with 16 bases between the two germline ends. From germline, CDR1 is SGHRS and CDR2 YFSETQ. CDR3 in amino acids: CASTLDLRSSGANVLTF. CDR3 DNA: TGCGCCAGCACCCTGGACTTGAGAAGCTCTGGGGCCAACGTCCTGACTTTC.